This is a list of T cell receptor beta chains from one sample in a study of radiation and T cells in renal cell carcinoma. Assay: immunoSEQ multiplex PCR; the TCRdb copy retains only in-frame clones and omits some. The data show 140,000 to 150,000 clones, roughly nine tenths seen once. The sample was blood, taken from a patient whose treatment included radiotherapy and nephrectomy. The receptors were sampled from an older woman with renal cell carcinoma. Both conserved end residues are part of each CDR3. Fields, in order: V gene, J gene, D gene, clone size, CDR3 DNA, CDR3 protein. The D gene is left open where the match is weak. Not all rows give a size; the values are once, few, many and, for expanded clones, a class.

v_gene: TRBV28; j_gene: TRBJ2-7; d_gene: .; abundance: once; CDR3nt: TGTGCCAGCAGTTTTCGGGGGTACTACGAGCAGTACTTC; CDR3aa: CASSFRGYYEQYF
v_gene: TRBV11-2; j_gene: TRBJ2-7; d_gene: .; abundance: once; CDR3nt: TGTGCCAGCAGCGAAGGGGTCTACGAGCAGTACTTC; CDR3aa: CASSEGVYEQYF
v_gene: TRBV4-1; j_gene: TRBJ1-3; d_gene: .; abundance: .; CDR3nt: TGCGCCAGCAGCCAAGAGAGCTCTGGAAACACCATATATTTT; CDR3aa: CASSQESSGNTIYF
v_gene: TRBV7-8; j_gene: TRBJ2-5; d_gene: .; abundance: .; CDR3nt: TGTGCCAGCAGCCGTCCTGCAGAGACCCAGTACTTC; CDR3aa: CASSRPAETQYF
v_gene: TRBV6-5; j_gene: TRBJ2-7; d_gene: .; abundance: .; CDR3nt: TGTGCCAGCAGTCGGGCGGTGAGCTCCTACGAGCAGTACTTC; CDR3aa: CASSRAVSSYEQYF
v_gene: TRBV5-6; j_gene: TRBJ2-7; d_gene: TRBD1; abundance: .; CDR3nt: TGTGCCAGCAGCTTCGGGACAGGGAGCTCCTACGAGCAGTACTTC; CDR3aa: CASSFGTGSSYEQYF
v_gene: TRBV5-1; j_gene: TRBJ2-3; d_gene: .; abundance: .; CDR3nt: TGCGCCAGCAGCTTGGCCCAGACTCCCACAGATACGCAGTATTTT; CDR3aa: CASSLAQTPTDTQYF
v_gene: TRBV18; j_gene: TRBJ1-2; d_gene: TRBD1; abundance: .; CDR3nt: TGTGCCAGCTCCCCCCCGGGGACAGGGTCTGGCTATGGCTACACCTTC; CDR3aa: CASSPPGTGSGYGYTF
v_gene: TRBV19; j_gene: TRBJ1-1; d_gene: .; abundance: .; CDR3nt: TGTGCCAGTAGTACAGGACGGGGAGGTAACACTGAAGCTTTCTTT; CDR3aa: CASSTGRGGNTEAFF
v_gene: TRBV27; j_gene: TRBJ1-5; d_gene: TRBD1; abundance: .; CDR3nt: TGTGCCAGCAGTTTCACCGGACAGGGCCAGCCCCAGCATTTT; CDR3aa: CASSFTGQGQPQHF
v_gene: TRBV4-1; j_gene: TRBJ2-7; d_gene: .; abundance: .; CDR3nt: TGCGCCAGCAGCCAAGTCGGACAGAGAGTTGGCGAGCAGTACTTC; CDR3aa: CASSQVGQRVGEQYF
v_gene: TRBV5-1; j_gene: TRBJ1-2; d_gene: TRBD1; abundance: .; CDR3nt: TGCGCCAGCAGCTTGGAGGGGGCGGGTGGCTACACCTTC; CDR3aa: CASSLEGAGGYTF
v_gene: TRBV27; j_gene: TRBJ1-2; d_gene: TRBD1; abundance: .; CDR3nt: TGTGCCAGCAGTTTATCCCGAGACAGGGCTGGCGGCTACACCTTC; CDR3aa: CASSLSRDRAGGYTF
v_gene: TRBV19; j_gene: TRBJ2-7; d_gene: .; abundance: .; CDR3nt: TGTGCCAGTAGTATCTCCGGGGGCGGCCCCTACGAGCAGTACTTC; CDR3aa: CASSISGGGPYEQYF
v_gene: TRBV5-1; j_gene: TRBJ2-6; d_gene: TRBD1; abundance: .; CDR3nt: TGCGCCAGCAGCTACCCGGGACAGTCTGGGGCCAACGTCCTGACTTTC; CDR3aa: CASSYPGQSGANVLTF
v_gene: TRBV15; j_gene: TRBJ1-4; d_gene: .; abundance: .; CDR3nt: TGTGCCACCAGCAGAGGGCAGGGGCCCCGGGTGAGAGGAAAACTGTTTTTT; CDR3aa: CATSRGQGPRVRGKLFF
v_gene: TRBV7-2; j_gene: TRBJ1-5; d_gene: TRBD1; abundance: .; CDR3nt: TGTGCCAGCAGCCCAGGGGGCAGGGGCAATCAGCCCCAGCATTTT; CDR3aa: CASSPGGRGNQPQHF
v_gene: TRBV19; j_gene: TRBJ1-4; d_gene: .; abundance: once; CDR3nt: TGTGCCAGTAGGGACAGCCCAACTAATGAAAAACTGTTTTTT; CDR3aa: CASRDSPTNEKLFF
v_gene: TRBV7-9; j_gene: TRBJ1-5; d_gene: TRBD1; abundance: few; CDR3nt: TGTGCCAGCAGCTTAGGGACAGGGATAAATCAGCCCCAGCATTTT; CDR3aa: CASSLGTGINQPQHF
v_gene: TRBV29-1; j_gene: TRBJ2-1; d_gene: .; abundance: .; CDR3nt: TGCAGCGTTCAAGGGGCGGCACCGGCCGACTACAATGAGCAGTTCTTC; CDR3aa: CSVQGAAPADYNEQFF
v_gene: TRBV25-1; j_gene: TRBJ1-2; d_gene: TRBD1; abundance: .; CDR3nt: TGTGCCAGCAGTGAGACGACAGGGGGCCATGGCTACACCTTC; CDR3aa: CASSETTGGHGYTF
v_gene: TRBV9; j_gene: TRBJ2-5; d_gene: TRBD2; abundance: .; CDR3nt: TGTGCCAGCAGCGTCGGACTAGCAGAGACCCAGTACTTC; CDR3aa: CASSVGLAETQYF
v_gene: TRBV4-2; j_gene: TRBJ1-1; d_gene: .; abundance: few; CDR3nt: TGTGCCAGCAGCCGGACGGAGAACACTGAAGCTTTCTTT; CDR3aa: CASSRTENTEAFF
v_gene: TRBV15; j_gene: TRBJ2-1; d_gene: .; abundance: .; CDR3nt: TGTGCCACCAGCAGATCCCCTAGCGCAAATAACAATGAGCAGTTCTTC; CDR3aa: CATSRSPSANNNEQFF
v_gene: TRBV5-4; j_gene: TRBJ2-7; d_gene: .; abundance: .; CDR3nt: TGTGCCAGCAGCCAGGACAGCCACTCCTACGAGCAGTACTTC; CDR3aa: CASSQDSHSYEQYF
v_gene: TRBV2; j_gene: TRBJ1-5; d_gene: .; abundance: .; CDR3nt: TGTGCCAGCAGTGAGGGCGGGCCCAATCAGCCCCAGCATTTT; CDR3aa: CASSEGGPNQPQHF
v_gene: TRBV18; j_gene: TRBJ2-7; d_gene: TRBD1; abundance: .; CDR3nt: TGTGCCAGCTCATCGACCCAGGGGGAAGAGCAGTACTTC; CDR3aa: CASSSTQGEEQYF
v_gene: TRBV11-3; j_gene: TRBJ2-7; d_gene: .; abundance: .; CDR3nt: TGTGCCAGCAGCTTAGTGGCCGAGCAGTACTTC; CDR3aa: CASSLVAEQYF
v_gene: TRBV9; j_gene: TRBJ2-3; d_gene: .; abundance: .; CDR3nt: TGTGCCAGCAGCGTAGAAGGTCAGGAGTCTAGCACAGATACGCAGTATTTT; CDR3aa: CASSVEGQESSTDTQYF
v_gene: TRBV28; j_gene: TRBJ2-7; d_gene: TRBD1; abundance: .; CDR3nt: TGTGCCAGCAAAAACGACAGGGGAAACGCCTACGAGCAGTACTTC; CDR3aa: CASKNDRGNAYEQYF
v_gene: TRBV6-1; j_gene: TRBJ2-5; d_gene: TRBD2; abundance: .; CDR3nt: TGTGCCAGCAGTACAGGGACTAGCGGCCAAGAGACCCAGTACTTC; CDR3aa: CASSTGTSGQETQYF
v_gene: TRBV27; j_gene: TRBJ2-7; d_gene: .; abundance: .; CDR3nt: TGTGCCAGCAGTCCAACCGTCCCCTCCTACGAGCAGTACTTC; CDR3aa: CASSPTVPSYEQYF
v_gene: TRBV5-4; j_gene: TRBJ1-5; d_gene: TRBD1; abundance: few; CDR3nt: TGTGCCAGCAGCTTAGGGGGCGCCGGAGATCAGCCCCAGCATTTT; CDR3aa: CASSLGGAGDQPQHF
v_gene: TRBV2; j_gene: TRBJ1-2; d_gene: .; abundance: .; CDR3nt: TGTGCCAGCAGCGCCCACCAGGGGAATGGCTACACCTTC; CDR3aa: CASSAHQGNGYTF
v_gene: TRBV18; j_gene: TRBJ2-5; d_gene: .; abundance: .; CDR3nt: TGTGCCAGCTCACCAAAGCCCACACGTGAGACCCAGTACTTC; CDR3aa: CASSPKPTRETQYF
v_gene: TRBV7-2; j_gene: TRBJ1-6; d_gene: .; abundance: .; CDR3nt: TGTGCCAGCAGCAAAGGGGGAGGGAGCTCCTATAATTCACCCCTCCACTTT; CDR3aa: CASSKGGGSSYNSPLHF
v_gene: TRBV5-6; j_gene: TRBJ1-5; d_gene: .; abundance: .; CDR3nt: TGTGCCAGCAGCTTGTGGTCCAGCAATCAGCCCCAGCATTTT; CDR3aa: CASSLWSSNQPQHF
v_gene: TRBV5-4; j_gene: TRBJ2-1; d_gene: TRBD2; abundance: .; CDR3nt: TGTGCCAGCAGACTAGCGGGGGGCAATGAGCAGTTCTTC; CDR3aa: CASRLAGGNEQFF
v_gene: TRBV18; j_gene: TRBJ1-4; d_gene: .; abundance: .; CDR3nt: TGTGCCAGCTCACCCCCTGTGGGGGCAGGTGCAACTAATGAAAAACTGTTTTTT; CDR3aa: CASSPPVGAGATNEKLFF
v_gene: TRBV25-1; j_gene: TRBJ1-6; d_gene: .; abundance: .; CDR3nt: TGTGCCAGCAGTGAACTTCCAGGGAAAGGTTCACCCCTCCACTTT; CDR3aa: CASSELPGKGSPLHF
v_gene: TRBV7-3; j_gene: TRBJ2-7; d_gene: TRBD1; abundance: .; CDR3nt: TGTGCCAGCAGCCTGGGACAGGGGCCCTCCTACGAGCAGTACTTC; CDR3aa: CASSLGQGPSYEQYF
v_gene: TRBV19; j_gene: TRBJ2-7; d_gene: TRBD2; abundance: .; CDR3nt: TGTGCCAGTAGTATGGTAGGGCGGGAGAACTACGAGCAGTACTTC; CDR3aa: CASSMVGRENYEQYF
v_gene: TRBV5-5; j_gene: TRBJ2-5; d_gene: TRBD2; abundance: .; CDR3nt: TGTGCCAGCAGCTTATCTCCGGGACTAGCGGTTTTTGCCAAAGAGACCCAGTACTTC; CDR3aa: CASSLSPGLAVFAKETQYF
v_gene: TRBV6-5; j_gene: TRBJ2-7; d_gene: TRBD1; abundance: .; CDR3nt: TGTGCCAGCAGTCCCTGGACAGGGAACGAGCAGTACTTC; CDR3aa: CASSPWTGNEQYF
v_gene: TRBV5-1; j_gene: TRBJ1-6; d_gene: .; abundance: .; CDR3nt: TGCGCCAGCAGACAGGGTAACTCACCCCTCCACTTT; CDR3aa: CASRQGNSPLHF
v_gene: TRBV25-1; j_gene: TRBJ2-3; d_gene: .; abundance: .; CDR3nt: TGTGCCAGCAGCGGCCTGGGCGGGGACAGCACAGATACGCAGTATTTT; CDR3aa: CASSGLGGDSTDTQYF
v_gene: TRBV30; j_gene: TRBJ2-7; d_gene: TRBD1; abundance: .; CDR3nt: TGTGCCTGGAGTGTCTCCGGGACAGGGGGTTACGAGCAGTACTTC; CDR3aa: CAWSVSGTGGYEQYF
v_gene: TRBV29-1; j_gene: TRBJ1-3; d_gene: .; abundance: .; CDR3nt: TGCAGCGTTGTGGGGGGAGGCGGAAACACCATATATTTT; CDR3aa: CSVVGGGGNTIYF
v_gene: TRBV6-5; j_gene: TRBJ2-7; d_gene: TRBD1; abundance: .; CDR3nt: TGTGCCAGCAGTAGCCGGGACAGGGCGGCCGAGCAGTACTTC; CDR3aa: CASSSRDRAAEQYF
v_gene: TRBV6-1; j_gene: TRBJ2-4; d_gene: TRBD1; abundance: .; CDR3nt: TGTGCCAGCCGTGGGACAGGGGCAGTCCAAAACATTCAGTACTTC; CDR3aa: CASRGTGAVQNIQYF
v_gene: TRBV5-1; j_gene: TRBJ1-1; d_gene: TRBD1; abundance: .; CDR3nt: TGCGCCAGCAGCATGCAGACAGGGGGCTATACTGAAGCTTTCTTT; CDR3aa: CASSMQTGGYTEAFF
v_gene: TRBV7-9; j_gene: TRBJ1-2; d_gene: .; abundance: .; CDR3nt: TGTGCCAGCAGTCGAGGCAGTGGCTACACCTTC; CDR3aa: CASSRGSGYTF
v_gene: TRBV7-9; j_gene: TRBJ2-6; d_gene: TRBD1; abundance: .; CDR3nt: TGTGCCAGCAGCCCATGGGACAGGGACAACGTCCTGACTTTC; CDR3aa: CASSPWDRDNVLTF